The entry that follows covers one TCR beta chain sequence. V was clipped by 3 bases and J by 4 bases, with 18 bases between them. The CDR3 loop spans 17 amino acids. Germline V CDR1 and CDR2: SEHNR, FQNEAQ (reference sequence). This entry belongs to a study of control samples from healthy donors and cancer patients. Assay: immunoSEQ multiplex PCR; the TCRdb copy retains only in-frame clones and omits some. Of approximately 86,000 clones listed, roughly nine tenths were seen once; the top ten hold under 25%. Sequencing was performed on blood. The source of this sequence is a man aged 25-45 years in good health. This chain links TRBV7-9 with TRBJ2-2; the D gene is possibly TRBD1 (6 bases). The CDR3 protein is CASSFLRGRGATGELFF. The CDR3 region has the DNA TGTGCCAGCAGCTTTTTACGGGGCAGGGGTGCCACCGGGGAGCTGTTTTTT. The full variable domain, with the rest looked up from reference TRBV7-9 and TRBJ2-2, is DTGVSQNPRHKITKRGQNVTFRCDPISEHNRLYWYRQTLGQGPEFLTYFQNEAQLEKSRLLSDRFSAERPKGSFSTLEIQRTEQGDSAMYLCASSFLRGRGATGELFFGEGSRLTVL.